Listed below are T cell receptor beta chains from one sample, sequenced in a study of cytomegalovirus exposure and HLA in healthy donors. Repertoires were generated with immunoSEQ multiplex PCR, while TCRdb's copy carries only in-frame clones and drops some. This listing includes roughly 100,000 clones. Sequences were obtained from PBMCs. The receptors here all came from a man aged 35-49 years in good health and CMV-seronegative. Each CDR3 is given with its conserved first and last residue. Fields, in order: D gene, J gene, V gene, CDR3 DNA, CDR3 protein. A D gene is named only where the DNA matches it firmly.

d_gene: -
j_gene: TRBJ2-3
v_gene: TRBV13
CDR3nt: TGTGCCAGCAGCTTAGGAGCGACAGATACGCAGTATTTT
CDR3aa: CASSLGATDTQYF

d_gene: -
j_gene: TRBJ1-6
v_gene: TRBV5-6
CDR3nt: TGTGCCAGCAGCTTGGAAGGGGCTAATTCACCCCTCCACTTT
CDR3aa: CASSLEGANSPLHF

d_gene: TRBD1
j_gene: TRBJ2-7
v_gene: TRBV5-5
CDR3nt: TGTGCCAGCAGCTTGGGACAGGGTCCCTACGAGCAGTACTTC
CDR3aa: CASSLGQGPYEQYF

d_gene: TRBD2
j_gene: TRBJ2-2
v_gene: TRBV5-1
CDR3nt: TGCGCCAGCAGCCCGCGAGCGGGGGACACCGGGGAGCTGTTTTTT
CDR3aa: CASSPRAGDTGELFF

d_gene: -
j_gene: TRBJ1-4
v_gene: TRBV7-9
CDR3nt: TGTGCCAGCAGCATGGTTCAGGGAGAAAAACTGTTTTTT
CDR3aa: CASSMVQGEKLFF

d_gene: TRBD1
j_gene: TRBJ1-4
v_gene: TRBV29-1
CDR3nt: TGCAGCGTGCGGGACAGGGGTGAAAAACTGTTTTTT
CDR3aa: CSVRDRGEKLFF

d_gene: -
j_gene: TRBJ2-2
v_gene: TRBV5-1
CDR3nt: TGCGCCAGCAGCACAGTCTCGGGAGTGAACACCGGGGAGCTGTTTTTT
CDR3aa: CASSTVSGVNTGELFF

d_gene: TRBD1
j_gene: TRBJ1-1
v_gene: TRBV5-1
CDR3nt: TGCGCCAGCAGCTGGAGCAGGGGGTCTGAAGCTTTCTTT
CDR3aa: CASSWSRGSEAFF

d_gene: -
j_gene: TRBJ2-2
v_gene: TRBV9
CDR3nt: TGTGCCAGCAGCGTGAACACCGACACCGGGGAGCTGTTTTTT
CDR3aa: CASSVNTDTGELFF

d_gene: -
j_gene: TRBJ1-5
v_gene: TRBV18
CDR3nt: TGTGCCAGCTCACCAAACAGGGAAGGGCCCCAGCATTTT
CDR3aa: CASSPNREGPQHF

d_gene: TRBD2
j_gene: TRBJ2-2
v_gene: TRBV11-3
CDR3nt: TGTGCCAGCCAGCTATTGGCGGGAGTGTCCGGGGAGCTGTTTTTT
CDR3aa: CASQLLAGVSGELFF

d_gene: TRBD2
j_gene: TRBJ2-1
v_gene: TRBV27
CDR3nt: TGTGCCAGCAGTTTTACGGGACTAGCGGGAAATGAGCAGTTCTTC
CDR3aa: CASSFTGLAGNEQFF

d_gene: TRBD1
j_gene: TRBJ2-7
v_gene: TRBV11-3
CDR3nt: TGTGCCAGCAGCTCGGGACAGGATTACGAGCAGTACTTC
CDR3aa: CASSSGQDYEQYF

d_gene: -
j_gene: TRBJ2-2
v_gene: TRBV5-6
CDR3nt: TGTGCCAGCAGCGGAGCCGGCAGGGAAAGGATCGGGGAGCTGTTTTTT
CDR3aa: CASSGAGRERIGELFF

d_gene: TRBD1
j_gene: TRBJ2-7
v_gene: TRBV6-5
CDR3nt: TGTGCCAGCAGCCCGGACAGGGCGGACGAGCAGTACTTC
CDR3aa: CASSPDRADEQYF

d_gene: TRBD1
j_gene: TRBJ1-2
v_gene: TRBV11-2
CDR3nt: TGTGCCAGCAGCCCACCCGGGGACAGGGGGGGTGGCTACACCTTC
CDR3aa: CASSPPGDRGGGYTF

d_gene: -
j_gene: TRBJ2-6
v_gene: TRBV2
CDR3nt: TGTGCCAGCAGAGCAGGATCCTTCTCTGGGGCCAACGTCCTGACTTTC
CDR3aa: CASRAGSFSGANVLTF